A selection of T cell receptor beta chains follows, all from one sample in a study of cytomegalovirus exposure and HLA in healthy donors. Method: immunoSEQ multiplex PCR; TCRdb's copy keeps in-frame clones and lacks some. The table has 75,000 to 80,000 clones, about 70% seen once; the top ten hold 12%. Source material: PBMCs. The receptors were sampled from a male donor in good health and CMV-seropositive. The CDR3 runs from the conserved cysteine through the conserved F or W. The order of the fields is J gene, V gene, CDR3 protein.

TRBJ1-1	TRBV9	CASSVGSVRGNTEAFF
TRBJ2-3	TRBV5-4	CASSGTGGYTDTQYF
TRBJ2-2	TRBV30	CAWSVRGLSNTGELFF
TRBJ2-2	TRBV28	CASLGGLNTGELFF
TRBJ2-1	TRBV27	CASSFQTGGKYEQFF
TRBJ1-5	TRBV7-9	CASTGSDGQPQHF
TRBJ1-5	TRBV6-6	CASSYSGGGQPQHF
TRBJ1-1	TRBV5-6	CASRVRAGPTRDTEAFF
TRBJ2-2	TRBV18	CASSPATAADGTGELFF
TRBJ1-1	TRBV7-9	CASSPLTGQMNTEAFF
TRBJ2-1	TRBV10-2	CASSETGTSSLGEQFF
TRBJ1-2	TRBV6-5	CASSRQGAGGYTF